This entry features one T cell receptor beta chain sequence. As yet, its antigen is unknown. The entry originates in a study of post-analysis software for immune sequencing data. The TCR beta cDNA libraries contained unique molecular identifiers. TCRdb passed the PCR reads through MiXCR, listing each CDR3 protein once. The sample lists 750,000 to 950,000 distinct CDR3 sequences, 53% occurring once. The CDR3 has 13 residues. Findings of the study overall: Strong co-clustering by F measure was seen for same-batch samples. The study found significantly lower normalized Chao1 diversity in multiple sclerosis patients than in controls. Among a handful of TRBV segments more frequent in patients than controls were TRBV5-6, TRBV5-1 and TRBV20-1.

This chain links TRBV12-3 or TRBV12-4 with TRBJ2-4; 8 bases map to TRBD1. TRBJ2-5 explains the end of the DNA better; the J call may be wrong. The sequenced sample was blood. The clonotype originates from a girl between 5 and 17 years old with multiple sclerosis. The CDR3 loop reads CATRGQERETQYF. In DNA form, the CDR3 reads TGTGCCACCAGGGGACAGGAGAGGGAGACCCAGTACTTC.